This entry lists 14 T cell receptor beta chains sequenced from one sample in a study of cytomegalovirus exposure and HLA in healthy donors. The study ran its PCR with 60 Vbeta and 13 Jbeta primers. Repertoires were generated with immunoSEQ multiplex PCR, while TCRdb's copy carries only in-frame clones and drops some. The sample lists over 80,000 clones, approximately 83% seen once, with roughly 3.8% in the top ten. The sample was PBMCs. The receptors derive from a man aged 50 to 60 in good health and CMV-seronegative.

This chain uses TRBV2 with TRBJ2-1; tentatively, D is TRBD2 (7 bases). The CDR3 spans 16 residues. CDR1 is SNHLY, CDR2 FYNNEI, per germline. The germline V and J ends were trimmed by 6 bases and 9 bases, with 24 bases remaining between them. The CDR3, as DNA: TGTGCCAGCAGACCCCTGCGGGCTCGAAGGGGGGGTGAGCAGTTCTTC. It encodes CASRPLRARRGGEQFF. Full variable domain (remainder filled in from reference TRBV2 and TRBJ2-1): EPEVTQTPSHQVTQMGQEVILRCVPISNHLYFYWYRQILGQKVEFLVSFYNNEISEKSEIFDDQFSVERPDGSNFTLKIRSTKLEDSAMYFCASRPLRARRGGEQFFGPGTRLTVL.

The chain couples TRBV29-1 to TRBJ2-3, with D perhaps TRBD1 (7 bases). Per germline, CDR1 SQVTM and CDR2 ANQGSEA. The germline V and J ends were trimmed by 4 bases and 7 bases, with 18 bases remaining between them. This CDR3 contains 14 residues. CDR3 coding DNA: TGCAGCGTTGCGGGACTGGACAGGTTCAATACGCAGTATTTT. This codes for CSVAGLDRFNTQYF.

This chain joins TRBV19 and TRBJ2-3, with 9 bases fitting TRBD1. Germline CDR1 reads LNHDA; CDR2 reads SQIVND (reference sequence). After removal of 3 bases from V and 2 bases from J, the junction contained 3 bases not matched to a gene. The CDR3 contains 15 residues. CDR3 in amino acids: CASSMGTGITDTQYF. CDR3 DNA sequence: TGTGCCAGTAGTATGGGGACAGGGATCACAGATACGCAGTATTTT. Variable domain in full (rest from reference TRBV19 and TRBJ2-3): DGGITQSPKYLFRKEGQNVTLSCEQNLNHDAMYWYRQDPGQGLRLIYYSQIVNDFQKGDIAEGYSVSREKKESFPLTVTSAQKNPTAFYLCASSMGTGITDTQYFGPGTRLTVL.

V gene TRBV5-1 combines with J gene TRBJ1-3; tentatively, D is TRBD1 (6 bases). The CDR3 is 16 amino acids. Trimming removed 0 bases at V and 2 bases at J, with 12 bases between. From germline, CDR1 is SGHRS and CDR2 YFSETQ. The CDR3 loop reads CASSLGGQRAGNTIYF. Written as DNA, the CDR3 is TGCGCCAGCAGCTTGGGGGGGCAAAGGGCTGGAAACACCATATATTTT.

CDR3 region: CASSRTGDSSETQYF. DNA of the CDR3: TGCGCCAGCAGCAGGACAGGGGACTCGTCGGAGACCCAGTACTTC. The rearrangement uses TRBV4-3 and TRBJ2-5, with TRBD1 matching over 9 bases. The CDR3 spans 15 residues. Germline-derived CDR1 and CDR2 are LGHNA and YSLEER. J gave up 5 bases and V 5 bases, and 9 bases lay outside the gene matches.

This clone showed up just once. The chain uses TRBV19 and TRBJ1-2, with D perhaps matching TRBD1 (6 bases). V lost 0 bases, J lost 6 bases, and 8 bases lay in between. The germline V gene has CDR1 LNHDA and CDR2 SQIVND (reference sequence). The length of the CDR3 is 13 residues. CDR3 nucleotides: TGTGCCAGTAGTATAGAGCGACAGGATGGCTACACCTTC. This gives the protein CASSIERQDGYTF.

The table lists this clone with a count of one. One end of the junction varies from germline; a read error may be responsible. The chain couples TRBV7-2 to TRBJ1-4; 7 bases align to TRBD1. The germline V gene encodes CDR1 SGHTA and CDR2 FQGNSA. The length of the CDR3 is 13 residues. The CDR3 region has the DNA TGTGTCAGCGGGACAGCCCTCAATGAAAAACTGTTTTTT. This codes for CVSGTALNEKLFF.

V and J are TRBV29-1 and TRBJ2-7; D is ambiguous. The germline V gene has CDR1 SQVTM and CDR2 ANQGSEA. This CDR3 spans 13 amino acids. With 4 bases removed from V and 3 bases from J, the gap between germline ends came to 13 bases. The CDR3 region is CSVGGGEHYEQYF. For the CDR3, the DNA is TGCAGCGTTGGCGGCGGAGAACACTACGAGCAGTACTTC.

The genes are TRBV19 and TRBJ1-5, with 7 positions matching TRBD1. The CDR3 is 18 residues long. CDR1 LNHDA and CDR2 SQIVND come from the germline V gene (reference sequence). V lost 2 bases, J lost 3 bases, and 13 bases stayed unmatched. CDR3 in amino acids: CASSIRSFERGHNQPQHF. CDR3 DNA sequence: TGTGCCAGTAGTATAAGGTCGTTCGAAAGGGGGCACAATCAGCCCCAGCATTTT.

The V call is TRBV11-3, the J call TRBJ2-1, with D uncertain. This CDR3 is 12 amino acids long. Germline V gene lookup returns CDR1 SGHNT and CDR2 YENEEA. V shed 1 base and J shed 10 bases, with 8 bases lying between them. CDR3 region: CASSLGRQEQFF. The CDR3 region has the DNA TGTGCCAGCAGCTTAGGAAGACAAGAGCAGTTCTTC.

This clone was recorded once. V and J are TRBV7-9 and TRBJ2-2; a possible D gene is TRBD1 (6 bases). The CDR3 is 17 residues long. V was cut by 6 bases and J by 0 bases, with 17 bases left in between. Germline V lookup: CDR1 SEHNR, CDR2 FQNEAQ (reference sequence). The CDR3 DNA follows: TGTGCCAGCAGTCCTCTCTGGGGGCCCCCGAACACCGGGGAGCTGTTTTTT. It codes for CASSPLWGPPNTGELFF.

The genes are TRBV28 and TRBJ2-1; D is possibly TRBD1 (5 bases). V was trimmed by 0 bases and J by 1 base, leaving 28 bases between them. The CDR3 sequence is 22 residues long. CDR1 is MDHEN, CDR2 SYDVKM, per germline. CDR3 nucleotide sequence: TGTGCCAGCAGTTTATGGAGTAAGTGGGCTGGGGCGCCTGAACTTTCCTACAATGAGCAGTTCTTC. Amino acids: CASSLWSKWAGAPELSYNEQFF.

The rearrangement joins TRBV28 to TRBJ2-4, with D tentatively TRBD1 (5 bases). V lost 5 bases to trimming and J lost 8 bases, with 10 bases between them. Per germline, CDR1 MDHEN and CDR2 SYDVKM. The CDR3 has 12 residues. The CDR3 spells CASSPHRYIQYF. Written as DNA, the CDR3 is TGTGCCAGCAGTCCTCACAGGTACATTCAGTACTTC.

The gene calls are TRBV19 and TRBJ2-2; 7 bases map to TRBD2. Germline assignment: CDR1 LNHDA and CDR2 SQIVND (reference sequence). This CDR3 is built from 16 residues. Trimming at V came to 3 bases and at J to 7 bases, leaving 11 bases not matched to a gene. CDR3 bases: TGTGCCAGTAGTATCATGGCTAGCGGTACCCTCGGGGAGCTGTTTTTT. Its protein product is CASSIMASGTLGELFF.